This passage covers 2 T cell receptor beta chains from one sample sequenced in a study of siplizumab effects on memory and regulatory T cells. Clones were read by immunoSEQ multiplex PCR, and TCRdb kept only the in-frame ones, dropping some. The sample yields 85,000 to 130,000 clones, 93% seen once. The sample consisted of Tregs sorted from blood. These receptors were taken from a human donor in good health.

This chain uses TRBV7-2 with TRBJ2-1; D tentatively reads TRBD1 or TRBD2 (5 bases each). This CDR3 has 13 residues. Germline V lookup: CDR1 SGHTA, CDR2 FQGNSA. Trimming removed 0 bases at V and 9 bases at J, with 9 bases between. CDR3: CASSLALGVEQFF. CDR3 nucleotide sequence: TGTGCCAGCAGCTTAGCCCTGGGGGTTGAGCAGTTCTTC.

V gene TRBV5-1 combines with J gene TRBJ2-1; 13 nucleotides line up with TRBD2. With V trimmed by 4 bases and J by 8 bases, 6 bases remained unmatched. Per germline, CDR1 SGHRS and CDR2 YFSETQ. The CDR3 has 15 residues. The CDR3 is CASSILAGGDDEQFF. CDR3 coding DNA: TGCGCCAGCAGCATACTAGCGGGAGGGGACGATGAGCAGTTCTTC.